The 9 T cell receptor beta chains given below trace back to one sample, sequenced in a study of blood T cell repertoires in COVID-19. This table comes from immunoSEQ multiplex PCR, and its TCRdb copy is limited to in-frame clones, with some not included. The sample contains under 350,000 clones, roughly 86% of which appear only once. The specimen was PBMCs or T cells enriched from blood (not recorded which). Source of these receptors: a woman in her sixties or seventies who had recovered from COVID-19.

This clone was seen only once. An end of the junction does not agree with germline; a read error may underlie this. This rearrangement joins TRBV7-7 to TRBJ2-2; tentatively, D is TRBD2 (5 bases). Germline V gene sequence: CDR1 SSHAT, CDR2 FNYEAQ (reference sequence). This CDR3 comprises 15 residues. As DNA, the CDR3 is TGTGCTAGCAGCTTAGGTGCGGGTCTCACCGGGGAGCTGTTTTTT. Protein product: CASSLGAGLTGELFF.

This clone was detected only a few times. Compared with germline, one end of the junction differs, possibly owing to a read error. V and J are TRBV14 and TRBJ2-1; possible D gene TRBD1, 5 bases. The germline V gene encodes CDR1 SGHDN and CDR2 FVKESK. The length of the CDR3 is 15 residues. As DNA, the CDR3 is TGTGCCAGCGGCCAGGGCTACCCCCCGGTCGATGAGCAGTTCTTC. The encoded protein is CASGQGYPPVDEQFF.

The V call is TRBV30, the J call TRBJ1-2; D is uncertain. The CDR3 spans 14 residues. V shed 2 bases and J shed 6 bases, with 16 bases lying between them. Germline V lookup: CDR1 GTSNPN, CDR2 SVGIG (reference sequence). Here the CDR3 DNA reads TGTGCCTGGAGTTTTTCGACGGACTTTGATGGCTACACCTTC. Protein sequence: CAWSFSTDFDGYTF.

DNA for the CDR3: TGCAGCGTTGAAGATACCGGGACTAGCCTCGGCAATGAGCAGTTCTTC. Amino acid sequence: CSVEDTGTSLGNEQFF. V is TRBV29-1 and J is TRBJ2-1, with 9 positions matching TRBD2. Germline assignment: CDR1 SQVTM and CDR2 ANQGSEA. The CDR3 runs to 16 residues. Germline trimming cut 0 bases from V and 6 bases from J; bases unmatched to any gene: 9.

This chain uses TRBV7-9 with TRBJ1-2; 7 positions match TRBD1. J lost 4 bases, V lost 4 bases, and 9 bases had no gene match. This CDR3 contains 15 residues. Germline assignment: CDR1 SEHNR and CDR2 FQNEAQ (reference sequence). CDR3 sequence reads: CASSSEQGISYGYTF. The CDR3 DNA sequence: TGTGCCAGCAGCTCGGAACAGGGGATCTCCTATGGCTACACCTTC.

The rearrangement joins TRBV24-1 to TRBJ2-7, with D maybe TRBD2 (6 bases). Germline V gene sequence: CDR1 KGHDR, CDR2 SFDVKD. This CDR3 is built from 13 residues. V lost 7 bases and J 7 bases, leaving 16 bases between the germline ends. Here the CDR3 DNA reads TGTGCCACCAGGGGGACTGCCCGTGGGGAGCAGTACTTC. Its protein is CATRGTARGEQYF.

V gene TRBV7-6 combines with J gene TRBJ1-4; TRBD1 matches 7 bases. V was clipped by 5 bases and J by 6 bases; unmatched bases: 18. The CDR3 is 18 amino acids. Germline V gives CDR1 SGHVS, CDR2 FNYEAQ. For the CDR3, the DNA is TGTGCCAGCAGCCGGACCTTAGAAGGGGGCGGCGGCTATGAAAAACTGTTTTTT. It encodes CASSRTLEGGGGYEKLFF.

V and J are TRBV7-9 and TRBJ2-5; 8 bases match TRBD1. The V and J ends lost 6 bases and 5 bases, in that order; junction bases with no gene match: 11. Looked up from germline, CDR1 is SEHNR and CDR2 is FQNEAQ (reference sequence). The CDR3 is made up of 15 amino acids. The CDR3 DNA is TGTGCCAGCAGGAGCGGACAGGGTGTTATCGAGACCCAGTACTTC. This encodes CASRSGQGVIETQYF.

J is TRBJ2-2 and V is TRBV27; 11 bases match TRBD2. There are 15 residues in the CDR3. Germline lookup yields CDR1 MNHEY and CDR2 SMNVEV (reference sequence). With V trimmed by 2 bases and J by 5 bases, 1 base remained unmatched. Here the CDR3 reads CASSLRLAGTGELFF. The DNA for the CDR3 is TGTGCCAGCAGTTTACGACTAGCGGGAACCGGGGAGCTGTTTTTT.